These 32 T cell receptor beta chains were all obtained from the same sample, sequenced in a study of a mutant IDH1 vaccine in newly diagnosed glioma. These receptors lack a known antigen. Profiled with immunoSEQ multiplex PCR; TCRdb holds only in-frame clones, not every one. The sample holds approximately 41,000 clones, 80% to 90% seen once. Time point described: week 35, safety follow-up. It was 300 ug of mutant IDH1 20-mer peptide that made up each vaccine dose, given with topical imiquimod. The starting material was PBMCs, obtained from a glioma patient whose treatment included an IDH1 peptide vaccine. All receptors derive from a man in his forties or fifties with glioma.

The V call is TRBV28, the J call TRBJ2-7, with TRBD1 identical over 9 bases. Germline CDR1 is MDHEN and CDR2 is SYDVKM. Trimming cost V 3 bases and J 5 bases; bases outside gene matches: 8. The CDR3 runs 15 residues. In DNA, the CDR3 is TGTGCCAGCAGTTTCCTACAGGGGGCGCACCACGAGCAGTACTTC. Translation gives CASSFLQGAHHEQYF.

This CDR3 reads CAITRLAGVNNEQFF. CDR3 nucleotide sequence: TGTGCCATCACCCGACTAGCGGGAGTTAACAATGAGCAGTTCTTC. The chain carries TRBV10-3 and TRBJ2-1; 12 bases map to TRBD2. The CDR3 is 15 residues long. J lost 5 bases, V lost 7 bases, and 6 bases had no gene match. Germline CDR1 is ENHRY and CDR2 is SYGVKD.

The chain recombines TRBV7-2 with TRBJ1-2; 8 bases agree with TRBD1. V lost 3 bases and J lost 7; bases outside the gene matches: 10. The CDR3 length is 15 residues. Germline CDR1 and CDR2: SGHTA and FQGNSA. The CDR3 spells CASSFKSGGRRGYTF. CDR3 bases: TGTGCCAGCAGCTTTAAGTCAGGGGGCCGTCGTGGCTACACCTTC.

The chain has TRBV30 and TRBJ2-1; 7 bases are a match to TRBD2. The length of the CDR3 is 16 residues. Per germline, CDR1 GTSNPN and CDR2 SVGIG (reference sequence). The ends lost 5 bases at V and 0 bases at J; junction bases unmatched: 10. The CDR3 spells CAWAMRAGSSYNEQFF. The CDR3 bases are TGTGCCTGGGCTATGAGAGCGGGGAGCTCCTACAATGAGCAGTTCTTC.

This chain connects TRBV6-5 to TRBJ2-7, with TRBD1 identical over 8 bases. The CDR3 is 14 amino acids. From germline, CDR1 is MNHEY and CDR2 SVGAGI. V gave up 4 bases and J gave up 0 bases; unmatched junction bases: 2. The CDR3 region is CASSWDRSSYEQYF. CDR3 DNA: TGTGCCAGCAGTTGGGACAGGTCCTCCTACGAGCAGTACTTC.

The V gene is TRBV27, the J gene TRBJ1-2; weak D call: TRBD1 (5 bases). Germline V gene sequence: CDR1 MNHEY, CDR2 SMNVEV (reference sequence). CDR3 length: 13 amino acids. The V end was cut by 8 bases, the J end by 7 bases, with 17 bases between. CDR3 bases: TGTGCCAGCGCATTAGGGCAGGGCTCTGGCTACACCTTC. Translation gives CASALGQGSGYTF.

The CDR3 sequence is CASSLFGGREETQYF. The CDR3 DNA is TGTGCCAGCAGCTTATTCGGGGGCCGAGAAGAGACCCAGTACTTC. The chain recombines TRBV11-2 with TRBJ2-5; the D call may be TRBD1 or TRBD2 (6 bases each). The V and J ends lost 2 bases and 3 bases respectively, with 13 bases between them. Looked up from germline, CDR1 is SGHAT and CDR2 is FQNNGV. The CDR3 totals 15 residues.

The chain employs TRBV6-1 and TRBJ2-2; unclear D gene. The CDR3 runs to 15 residues. Per germline, CDR1 MNHNS and CDR2 SASEGT. V lost 6 bases and J lost 2, with 13 bases in between. CDR3 sequence: CASRRNLLNTGELFF. The CDR3 DNA is TGTGCCAGCAGGCGGAATCTTCTAAACACCGGGGAGCTGTTTTTT.

CDR3 sequence (DNA): TGCGCCAGCACTAAGGACAGGCGGAACACCGGGGAGCTGTTTTTT. Its translation is CASTKDRRNTGELFF. V and J are TRBV10-1 and TRBJ2-2, with 7 positions matching TRBD1. The germline V gene encodes CDR1 WNHNN and CDR2 SYGVQD (reference sequence). With 7 bases clipped from V and 1 base from J, the junction kept 6 bases outside the gene matches. CDR3 length equals 15 residues.

The chain employs TRBV5-1 and TRBJ2-1; D gene uncertain. V was trimmed by 4 bases and J by 0 bases, leaving 14 bases between them. In germline, CDR1 is SGHRS, CDR2 YFSETQ. The CDR3 covers 16 residues. The CDR3 loop is CASSQNAAISYNEQFF. In DNA, the CDR3 is TGCGCCAGCAGCCAAAACGCGGCAATCTCCTACAATGAGCAGTTCTTC.

The gene calls are TRBV25-1 and TRBJ1-2; D is possibly TRBD1 (5 bases). The germline V and J ends were trimmed by 2 bases and 4 bases, with 17 bases remaining between them. Germline V CDR1 and CDR2: MGHDK, SYGVNS. This CDR3 has 16 amino acids. CDR3 nucleotides: TGTGCCAGCAGTGAAGGGGGAGCACGGACGGGCTATGGCTACACCTTC. It is translated as CASSEGGARTGYGYTF.

This sequence joins TRBV2 and TRBJ1-1; 8 nucleotides align to TRBD1. CDR3 length: 16 amino acids. Unmatched junction bases numbered 13, after V lost 3 bases and J lost 7 bases. The germline gives CDR1 SNHLY, CDR2 FYNNEI. The CDR3 protein is CASSDEGRGRDVEAFF. The CDR3 DNA reads as TGTGCCAGCAGTGATGAGGGCAGGGGGCGAGACGTTGAAGCTTTCTTT.

With regard to this clone: This sample includes further DNA sequences coding for the same CDR3. The chain has TRBV10-3 and TRBJ1-2; 8 nucleotides align to TRBD1. The V gene's germline CDR1 is ENHRY and CDR2 SYGVKD. V lost 8 bases to trimming and J lost 7 bases; unmatched junction nucleotides: 9. The CDR3 contains 13 residues. The CDR3 nucleotides read TGTGCCATCTATGGACAGGGAGTGGGTGGCTACACCTTC. Its protein product is CAIYGQGVGGYTF.

V is TRBV12-5 and J is TRBJ2-1, with D uncertain. Germline V gene data show CDR1 as LGHNT and CDR2 as FRNRAP. Deletions cut 1 base from V and 0 bases from J, with 7 bases between. This CDR3 has 15 amino acids. In DNA, the CDR3 is TGTGCTAGTGGTTTGGGAGGCGGCTCCTACAATGAGCAGTTCTTC. Protein product: CASGLGGGSYNEQFF. The entire variable domain, with the rest obtained from reference TRBV12-5 and TRBJ2-1, is as follows: DARVTQTPRHKVTEMGQEVTMRCQPILGHNTVFWYRQTMMQGLELLAYFRNRAPLDDSGMPKDRFSAEMPDATLATLKIQPSEPRDSAVYFCASGLGGGSYNEQFFGPGTRLTVL.

This chain uses TRBV29-1 with TRBJ1-1, with D uncertain. This CDR3 contains 11 residues. The germline V gene encodes CDR1 SQVTM and CDR2 ANQGSEA. V was trimmed by 7 bases and J by 2 bases, leaving 8 bases between them. The CDR3 sequence is CSAAANTEAFF. The CDR3 region has the DNA TGCAGCGCAGCGGCTAACACTGAAGCTTTCTTT.

This chain links TRBV27 with TRBJ1-1, with 8 bases matching TRBD1. CDR1 is MNHEY and CDR2 is SMNVEV in the germline V gene (reference sequence). V gave up 5 bases and J gave up 0 bases; unmatched junction bases: 5. The CDR3 extends over 15 amino acids. The CDR3 reads CASSPQGAVNTEAFF. For the CDR3, the DNA is TGTGCCAGCAGTCCCCAGGGGGCAGTGAACACTGAAGCTTTCTTT.

This clone was detected a few times. The chain joins TRBV4-1 to TRBJ1-1; tentatively, D is TRBD1 (5 bases). CDR3 length: 16 amino acids. Per the germline V gene, CDR1 is MGHRA and CDR2 is YSYEKL. The V end lost 1 base, the J end lost 2 bases, and 14 bases lay between the germline ends. This chain's CDR3 is CASSQGTTTVNTEAFF. Here the CDR3 DNA reads TGCGCCAGCAGCCAAGGGACAACGACAGTAAACACTGAAGCTTTCTTT.

In nucleotides, the CDR3 is TGTGCCAGCTCACCACGAGAGGGAAGAGGCACAGATACGCAGTATTTT. Protein sequence: CASSPREGRGTDTQYF. J is TRBJ2-3 and V is TRBV18; D perhaps matches TRBD2 (5 bases). CDR1 is KGHSH, CDR2 LQKENI, per germline. V was clipped by 1 base and J by 1 base, with 12 bases between them. CDR3 length: 16 amino acids. The full variable domain, completed using reference TRBV18 and TRBJ2-3, is NAGVMQNPRHLVRRRGQEARLRCSPMKGHSHVYWYRQLPEEGLKFMVYLQKENIIDESGMPKERFSAEFPKEGPSILRIQQVVRGDSAAYFCASSPREGRGTDTQYFGPGTRLTVL.

The rearrangement links TRBV7-8 to TRBJ1-6; D ambiguous. V was cut by 7 bases and J by 0 bases, with 19 bases left in between. CDR1 is SGHVS and CDR2 is FQNEAQ in the germline V gene. The CDR3 is 18 amino acids. Written as DNA, the CDR3 is TGTGCCAGCAACTACCTCCCGGGGAGGAGCTCCTATAATTCACCCCTCCACTTT. This translates into CASNYLPGRSSYNSPLHF. Filled out from reference TRBV7-8 and TRBJ1-6, the complete variable domain reads GAGVSQSPRYKVAKRGQDVALRCDPISGHVSLFWYQQALGQGPEFLTYFQNEAQLDKSGLPSDRFFAERPEGSVSTLKIQRTQQEDSAVYLCASNYLPGRSSYNSPLHFGNGTRLTVT.

This clone was counted a single time. The V call is TRBV4-1, the J call TRBJ1-1; TRBD1 aligns across 8 bases. Germline V gene sequence: CDR1 MGHRA, CDR2 YSYEKL. Losses at the gene ends were 5 bases for V and 1 base for J; bases not matched to a gene: 6. CDR3 size: 15 residues. The CDR3 region has the DNA TGCGCCAGCAGCTTACGGGACAGGCCGAACACTGAAGCTTTCTTT. Its protein product is CASSLRDRPNTEAFF.

The V and J genes are TRBV6-5 and TRBJ1-3, with TRBD1 as a possible D gene (5 bases). CDR1 is MNHEY and CDR2 is SVGAGI in the germline V gene. Between the trimmed V and J ends, which lost 7 bases and 0 bases, there was a span of 13 bases. This CDR3 region has 15 residues. CDR3 protein: CASTRDWGSGNTIYF. DNA for the CDR3: TGTGCCAGCACCAGGGACTGGGGCTCTGGAAACACCATATATTTT.

The chain has TRBV18 and TRBJ2-7; the D gene is possibly TRBD1 (6 bases). From germline, CDR1 is KGHSH and CDR2 LQKENI. This CDR3 is built from 15 residues. V dropped 4 bases and J dropped 1 base, with 14 bases sitting between them. The CDR3 coding sequence is TGTGCCAGCTCACAAGCAGGGGCCCCTTCCTACGAGCAGTACTTC. Translation: CASSQAGAPSYEQYF. Full variable domain (outside the CDR3, taken from reference TRBV18 and TRBJ2-7): NAGVMQNPRHLVRRRGQEARLRCSPMKGHSHVYWYRQLPEEGLKFMVYLQKENIIDESGMPKERFSAEFPKEGPSILRIQQVVRGDSAAYFCASSQAGAPSYEQYFGPGTRLTVT.

The chain joins TRBV5-1 to TRBJ2-1; 11 positions agree with TRBD1. This CDR3 has 16 residues. J lost 6 bases, V lost 0 bases, and 5 bases had no gene match. CDR1 and CDR2 (germline): SGHRS, YFSETQ. CDR3 protein: CASSLAGQGALNEQFF. DNA for the CDR3: TGCGCCAGCAGCTTGGCCGGACAGGGGGCCCTCAATGAGCAGTTCTTC.

The chain has TRBV6-5 and TRBJ2-1; TRBD1 matches 7 bases. The germline gives CDR1 MNHEY, CDR2 SVGAGI. J lost 8 bases, V lost 7 bases, and 14 bases had no gene match. This CDR3 has 15 amino acids. CDR3 residues: CASTRPNGQVHEQFF. The CDR3, as DNA: TGTGCCAGCACCAGACCCAATGGACAGGTACATGAGCAGTTCTTC.

This clone was picked up one time. The chain employs TRBV5-1 and TRBJ2-5; D not certain. The V gene lost 5 bases and the J gene lost 1 base, with 6 bases spanning the gap. The CDR3 runs to 12 residues. CDR1 SGHRS and CDR2 YFSETQ come from the germline V gene. The CDR3 spells CASRSSQETQYF. CDR3 DNA: TGCGCCAGCAGGAGTTCCCAAGAGACCCAGTACTTC.

The V and J genes are TRBV30 and TRBJ1-6, with D tentatively TRBD1 (6 bases). The CDR3 contains 14 residues. Trimming left V 0 bases short and J 8 bases short, with 11 bases between. Germline V gene sequence: CDR1 GTSNPN, CDR2 SVGIG (reference sequence). DNA of the CDR3: TGTGCCTGGAGTGTCGGAGGGGGGTATTCACCCCTCCACTTT. Amino acid sequence: CAWSVGGGYSPLHF.

The DNA for the CDR3 is TGTGCCAGCAGCTTAGATCTCCAGAACCAAATTTTCTTT. Translated: CASSLDLQNQIFF. The V gene is TRBV11-3, the J gene TRBJ1-1; D not certain. Trimming took off 0 bases at V and 13 bases at J, with 15 bases between the two ends. The CDR3 length is 13 residues. Germline-derived CDR1 and CDR2 are SGHNT and YENEEA.

The gene calls are TRBV6-4 and TRBJ2-2; possibly TRBD1 for D (7 bases). Between the trimmed V and J ends, which lost 6 bases and 3 bases, there was a span of 14 bases. Looked up from germline, CDR1 is MRHNA and CDR2 is SNTAGT. This CDR3 spans 15 amino acids. CDR3 coding DNA: TGTGCCAGCAGGGACGACAGGGAGGACACCGGGGAGCTGTTTTTT. It encodes CASRDDREDTGELFF.

The gene calls are TRBV7-2 and TRBJ1-5; unclear D gene. With 5 bases removed from V and 3 bases from J, the gap between germline ends came to 14 bases. Germline V gene data show CDR1 as SGHTA and CDR2 as FQGNSA. The CDR3 is 15 amino acids. The CDR3 DNA is TGTGCCAGCAGCACCCCCGGCAGCTACAATCAGCCCCAGCATTTT. This sequence encodes CASSTPGSYNQPQHF.

CDR3: CASSSVETGGARQETQYF. Written as DNA, the CDR3 is TGTGCCAGCAGCTCAGTTGAGACAGGGGGCGCGAGGCAAGAGACCCAGTACTTC. The chain combines TRBV13 with TRBJ2-5, with 10 nucleotides matching TRBD1. Germline trimming cut 4 bases from V and 2 bases from J; bases unmatched to any gene: 13. This CDR3 has 18 amino acids. Germline V gives CDR1 PRHDT, CDR2 FYEKMQ (reference sequence).

This clone was counted a single time. CDR3: CASSLEVQGAQFF. CDR3 sequence (DNA): TGCGCCAGCAGCTTGGAAGTACAGGGGGCGCAGTTCTTC. This sequence joins TRBV5-1 and TRBJ2-1, with 9 bases fitting TRBD1. Germline V gene lookup returns CDR1 SGHRS and CDR2 YFSETQ. The junction had 4 bases not matched to a gene; V was cut back by 0 bases and J by 12 bases. This CDR3 region has 13 residues.

J is TRBJ2-1 and V is TRBV4-3, with no clear D. The germline gives CDR1 LGHNA, CDR2 YSLEER. The V gene lost 0 bases and the J gene lost 5 bases, with 14 bases spanning the gap. The CDR3 is made up of 16 amino acids. The CDR3 is CASSQDGQEINNEQFF. CDR3 DNA sequence: TGCGCCAGCAGCCAAGATGGGCAGGAGATTAACAATGAGCAGTTCTTC.